What follows describes a single TCR beta chain. This entry comes from a study of blood T cell repertoires in COVID-19. Profiling relied on immunoSEQ multiplex PCR, and the TCRdb table lists in-frame clones only, not all of them. Of about 180,000 clones listed, roughly nine tenths are singletons. V shed 5 bases and J shed 4 bases, with 14 bases lying between them. Germline loops: CDR1 SNHLY, CDR2 FYNNEI. There are 14 residues in the CDR3. J is TRBJ1-2 and V is TRBV2; TRBD1 is a possible D gene (5 bases). This receptor was identified in a woman between 35 and 50 years old with acute COVID-19. Sequencing was performed on PBMCs or T cells enriched from blood (not recorded which). This chain's CDR3 is CASSSGGGFYGYTF. The CDR3 DNA reads TGTGCCAGCAGTTCTGGCGGGGGATTCTATGGCTACACCTTC.